The 16 T cell receptor beta chains below all came from one sample that was sequenced in a study of tumor and adjacent non-tumor tissue in lung cancer. The library came from three nested PCR rounds adapted from ARM-PCR protocols. TCRdb re-analysed the multiplex PCR reads in MiXCR, keeping a single row per CDR3 protein. The sample lists 75,000 to 80,000 distinct CDR3 sequences; 76% were seen once. The template was RNA from unsorted bulk tissue. More than 3 cm separated this lung sample from the edge of the tumor. The sample comprised distant non-tumor lung tissue. The receptors derive from a man between 65 and 79 years old with non-small cell lung cancer.

Comments on this clonotype: Its ends do not fully match the called genes, so a read error is possible. V gene TRBV4-3 combines with J gene TRBJ2-7; TRBD1 is a possible D gene (5 bases). The CDR3 runs 15 residues. Germline V gives CDR1 LGHNA, CDR2 YSLEER. The CDR3 spells CVSRHTTKGSHEQYF. DNA for the CDR3: TGCGTCAGCAGGCACACCACCAAGGGGTCCCACGAGCAGTACTTC.

In its sample, this clonotype was seen a few times. This likely comes from a read error, as the CDR3 has no conserved phenylalanine or tryptophan at its end. This chain joins TRBV20-1 and TRBJ2-7, with D possibly matching TRBD2 (6 bases). The CDR3 has 15 residues. Germline V gives CDR1 DFQATT, CDR2 SNEGSKA (reference sequence). CDR3 nucleotide sequence: TGCAGTGTTAGAGAGGGACTGGCGGGGACCTACGAGCAGTACTTA. Its protein product is CSVREGLAGTYEQYL.

Remarks on this clonotype: The junction and the germline gene differ at one end; a read error may be behind it. V is TRBV4-3 and J is TRBJ2-4; possibly TRBD1 for D (6 bases). Germline loops: CDR1 LGHNA, CDR2 YSLEER. This CDR3 comprises 14 residues. The CDR3 sequence: CTSSQTGAKKIQYF. CDR3 sequence (DNA): TGCACCAGCAGCCAGACAGGAGCCAAAAAGATTCAGTACTTC.

In regard to this clonotype: At one of its ends the junction is not consistent with the germline gene, which may arise from a read error. The V gene is TRBV29-1, the J gene TRBJ2-3, with unresolved D. There are 14 residues in the CDR3. Germline assignment: CDR1 SQVTM and CDR2 ANQGSEA. In nucleotides, the CDR3 is TGCAGCGTTGAGGGTTCATCCGGTGAGGATACGCAGTATTTC. Protein sequence: CSVEGSSGEDTQYF.

With regard to this clonotype: The junction departs from germline at one end; a sequencing error may be responsible. The gene calls are TRBV12-3 or TRBV12-4 and TRBJ1-6, with D tentatively TRBD1 (5 bases). This CDR3 contains 15 residues. CDR3 sequence: CVSSLGGRINSPLHF. The DNA of the CDR3 is TGTGTCAGCAGTTTGGGGGGTCGTATTAATTCACCCCTCCACTTT.

In its sample, this clonotype was seen a few times. An end of the junction does not agree with germline; a read error may underlie this. The rearrangement joins TRBV11-2 to TRBJ2-5, with 7 bases identical to TRBD1. There are 15 residues in the CDR3. In germline, CDR1 is SGHAT, CDR2 FQNNGV. The CDR3 coding sequence is TGTGTCAGCAACCCGGGGACAGTTGAGCAAGAGACCCAGTACTTC. Its translation: CVSNPGTVEQETQYF.

Details on this clonotype: Relative to the germline gene, one junction end is altered; a read error may explain this. V and J are TRBV6-2 or TRBV6-3 and TRBJ2-3, with D maybe TRBD1 (5 bases). The CDR3 consists of 12 residues. Germline V gene sequence: CDR1 MNHEY, CDR2 SVGEGT. CDR3 nucleotides: TGTGCCAGCAGGCTCGGTGGGGCATACGCAGTATTT. Protein: CASRLGGAYAVF.

As regards this clonotype: Likely a read error: the CDR3 ends without its conserved phenylalanine or tryptophan. The rearrangement links TRBV12-3 or TRBV12-4 to TRBJ2-1; no reliable D call. The CDR3 is made up of 15 amino acids. The chain's CDR3 is CTSTPGPEAVNEQFI. CDR3 DNA: TGTACCAGCACTCCCGGCCCCGAGGCCGTTAATGAGCAGTTCATC.

There are a few counts of this clonotype. A clone one base away is much larger, so this may be a read error. The V and J genes are TRBV13 and TRBJ1-4; TRBD1 matches at 7 bases. The CDR3 has 15 residues. Germline V CDR1 and CDR2: PRHDT, FYEKMQ (reference sequence). This CDR3 is CASGRQGATNVKLFF. The CDR3 coding sequence is TGTGCCAGCGGAAGACAGGGTGCAACTAATGTAAAACTGTTTTTT.

A word on this clonotype: A read error may explain this, as a much larger clone is one base away. V usage is TRBV6-1 and J usage is TRBJ1-6; TRBD1 matches at 7 bases. Germline V gene lookup returns CDR1 MNHNS and CDR2 SASEGT. V lost 7 bases to trimming and J lost 5 bases; unmatched junction nucleotides: 5. The CDR3 spans 14 residues. The CDR3 DNA reads as TGTGCCAGCAAATCCGGGACAGATAATTCACCCCTCCACTTT. Its protein product is CASKSGTDNSPLHF.

Comments on this clonotype: The conserved phenylalanine or tryptophan is not found at the CDR3 terminus, so this likely reflects a read error. No DNA is shown, since the ends of the CDR3 on it are uncertain; the CDR3 is the one TCRdb lists. The chain joins TRBV6-1 to TRBJ2-6; the table names TRBD1, a call not compared with the DNA. Germline V gene sequence: CDR1 MNHNS, CDR2 SASEGT. The CDR3 contains 11 residues when both ends are counted. The CDR3 here is CARGAGLRWSL.

With regard to this clonotype: An end of the junction does not agree with germline; a read error may underlie this. The genes are TRBV6-1 and TRBJ2-7; tentatively, D is TRBD1 (5 bases). Germline assignment: CDR1 MNHNS and CDR2 SASEGT. The CDR3 loop spans 12 amino acids. The CDR3 spells CASREASRQKNF. DNA for the CDR3: TGTGCCAGCAGAGAAGCATCCAGACAGAAGAACTTC.

This chain connects TRBV29-1 to TRBJ2-5; D might be TRBD1 (5 bases). Germline V gene lookup returns CDR1 SQVTM and CDR2 ANQGSEA. CDR3 length: 16 residues. The CDR3 is CRAKPYLQTGHETQYF. The CDR3 nucleotides are TGCAGAGCCAAGCCCTACCTCCAAACAGGTCATGAGACCCAGTACTTC.

Regarding this clonotype: Given the absence of the conserved phenylalanine or tryptophan at the CDR3 end, a read error is likely. The DNA is omitted, as the CDR3 cannot be located on it reliably, and the CDR3 follows TCRdb's listing. The rearrangement links TRBV4-2 to TRBJ2-7; TRBD1, as called in the table, went unchecked against the DNA. The CDR3 adds up to 15 amino acids, both ends counted. The germline gives CDR1 LGHNA, CDR2 YNFKEQ. The CDR3 sequence: CASNQETRGTYEQYY.

Details on this clonotype: The junction differs from germline at one of its ends, possibly a read error. The chain has TRBV6-1 and TRBJ1-1; D is uncertain. The CDR3 runs to 13 residues. Germline-derived CDR1 and CDR2 are MNHNS and SASEGT. The chain's CDR3 is CTSSAGWNTEAFF. In DNA, the CDR3 is TGTACCAGCAGCGCAGGATGGAACACTGAAGCTTTCTTT.

This clonotype has a single count. Lacking the conserved final phenylalanine or tryptophan, this CDR3 likely reflects a read error. The DNA is left out, because the CDR3 cannot be placed on it with certainty; the CDR3 is given as TCRdb lists it. This chain uses TRBV11-1 with TRBJ1-2. Germline CDR1 reads SGHAT; CDR2 reads FQDESV (reference sequence). The CDR3 comprises 12 residues, both ends counted. CDR3 residues: CASSLYRYGHTL.